Sequencing of this T cell receptor beta chain was carried out in a study of naive and memory T cell subsets. Whole-study findings and limits: Activation and differentiation may alter RNA-based TCR counts.

Only a few counts were recorded for this clonotype. The antigen is unknown. V was shortened by 3 bases and J by 0 bases, with 6 bases between the two germline ends. Germline V CDR1 and CDR2: LGHNA, YNFKEQ. This CDR3 has 15 residues. Cells stained for CD3, CD4, CD8, CD45RA, CD27 and viability were sorted into four CD45RA/CD27 subsets. The beta constant-region primer was an equimolar mix of two oligonucleotides covering TRBC1 and TRBC2. Each CDR3 protein gets one entry after TCRdb re-called the UMI-ligation and nested PCR reads with MiXCR. The table records 120,000 to 150,000 distinct CDR3 sequences, approximately 15% of them present only once.

The chain is built from TRBV4-2 and TRBJ2-6; D not certain. This clonotype originated in a human donor in good health. The sample was naive CD4+ T cells from blood. CDR3 amino acids: CASSHTDSGANVLTF. In nucleotides, the CDR3 is TGTGCCAGCAGCCATACCGACTCTGGGGCCAACGTCCTGACTTTC.